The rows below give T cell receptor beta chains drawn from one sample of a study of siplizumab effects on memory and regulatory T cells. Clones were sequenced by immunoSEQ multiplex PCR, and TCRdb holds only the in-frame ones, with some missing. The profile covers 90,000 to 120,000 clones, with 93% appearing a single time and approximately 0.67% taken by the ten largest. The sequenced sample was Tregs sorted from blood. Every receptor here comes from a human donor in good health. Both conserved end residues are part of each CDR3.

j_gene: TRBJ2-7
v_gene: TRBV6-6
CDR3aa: CASRSGVSSYEQYF

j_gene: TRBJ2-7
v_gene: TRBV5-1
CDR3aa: CASSSRDGYEQYF

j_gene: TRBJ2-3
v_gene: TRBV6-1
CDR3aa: CASSARLAGGTDTQYF

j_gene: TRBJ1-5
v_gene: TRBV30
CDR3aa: CAWSQLEMRGNQPQHF

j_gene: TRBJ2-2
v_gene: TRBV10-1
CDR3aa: CASRSLTDGELFF

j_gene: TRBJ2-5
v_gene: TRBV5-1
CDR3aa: CASSPGGTQYF

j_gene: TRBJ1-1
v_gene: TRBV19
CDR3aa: CASSTGQGVGDTEAFF

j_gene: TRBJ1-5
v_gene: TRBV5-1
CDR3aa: CASSLVGSPEQPQHF

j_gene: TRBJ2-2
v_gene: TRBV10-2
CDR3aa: CASTNREFSGELFF

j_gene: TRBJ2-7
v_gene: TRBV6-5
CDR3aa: CASSFGGQGAEQYF

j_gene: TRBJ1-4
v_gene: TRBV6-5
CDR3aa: CASSYSQGLNEKLFF

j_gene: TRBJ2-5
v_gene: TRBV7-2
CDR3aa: CASSLVVSGSETQYF